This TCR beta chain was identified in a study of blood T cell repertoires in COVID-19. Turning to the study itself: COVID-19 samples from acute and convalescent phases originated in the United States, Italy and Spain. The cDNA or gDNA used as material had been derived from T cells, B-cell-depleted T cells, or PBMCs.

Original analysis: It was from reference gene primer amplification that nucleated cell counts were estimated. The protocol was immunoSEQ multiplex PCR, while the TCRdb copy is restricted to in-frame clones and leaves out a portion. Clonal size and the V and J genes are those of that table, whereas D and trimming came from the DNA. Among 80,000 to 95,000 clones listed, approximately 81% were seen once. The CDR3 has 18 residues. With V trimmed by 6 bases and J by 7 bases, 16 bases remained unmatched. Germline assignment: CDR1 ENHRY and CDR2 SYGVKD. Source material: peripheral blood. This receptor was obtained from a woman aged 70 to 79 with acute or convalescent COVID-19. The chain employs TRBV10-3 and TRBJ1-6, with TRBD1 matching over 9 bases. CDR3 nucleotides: TGTGCCATCAGGGGGGGGACAGGGAATTTCGAGGGAAATTCACCCCTCCACTTT. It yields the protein CAIRGGTGNFEGNSPLHF.